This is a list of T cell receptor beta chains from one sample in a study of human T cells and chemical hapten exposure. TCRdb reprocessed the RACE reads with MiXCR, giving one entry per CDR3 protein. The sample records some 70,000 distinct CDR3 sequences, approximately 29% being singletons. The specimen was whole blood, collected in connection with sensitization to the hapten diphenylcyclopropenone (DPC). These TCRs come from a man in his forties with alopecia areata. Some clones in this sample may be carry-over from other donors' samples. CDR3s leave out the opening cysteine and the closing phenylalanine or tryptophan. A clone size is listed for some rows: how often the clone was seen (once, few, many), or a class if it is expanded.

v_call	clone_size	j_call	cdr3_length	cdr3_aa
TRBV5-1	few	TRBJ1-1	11	ASSLTENTEAF
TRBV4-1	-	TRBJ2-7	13	ASSQEGQASYEQY
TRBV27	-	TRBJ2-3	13	ASITRGSSTDTQY
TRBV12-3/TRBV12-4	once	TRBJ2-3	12	ASSFRTRGTSEY
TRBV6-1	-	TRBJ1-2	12	ASSEGWGPDGYT
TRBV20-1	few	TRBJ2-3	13	SAIELAGAADTQY
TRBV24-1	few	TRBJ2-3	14	ATSDRSTGAGDTQY
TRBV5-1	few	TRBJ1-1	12	ASSPDRGRSEAF
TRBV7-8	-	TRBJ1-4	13	ATQDRGRTNEKLF
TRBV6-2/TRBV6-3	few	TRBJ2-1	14	ASSSGSGSVYNEQF
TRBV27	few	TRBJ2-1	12	ASGRSGPYNEQF
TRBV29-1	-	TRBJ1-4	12	SVTTGTGSEKLF
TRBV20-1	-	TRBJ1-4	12	SALVRGLHEKLF
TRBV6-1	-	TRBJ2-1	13	ASSEEGLAGNEQF
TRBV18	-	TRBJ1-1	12	ASSQQAENTEAF